Here is one TCR beta chain with its context. This entry comes from a study of blood T cell repertoires in COVID-19. The V end was cut by 0 bases, the J end by 10 bases, with 12 bases between. Germline-derived CDR1 and CDR2 are SEHNR and FQNEAQ (reference sequence). This CDR3 has 14 residues. Original analysis: Estimated nucleated cell counts came from reference gene primer amplification. The assay was immunoSEQ multiplex PCR, and TCRdb's table has in-frame clones only and misses some. V, J and clone size were drawn from that table, and D and trimming were deduced from the DNA. The sample has about 170,000 clones; around nine tenths are singletons.

V gene TRBV7-9 combines with J gene TRBJ2-2; maybe TRBD2 (5 bases). The specimen was peripheral blood. This TCR was recovered from a man between 65 and 85 years old with acute or convalescent COVID-19. The CDR3, as DNA: TGTGCCAGCAGCTTAGCGCTAGAGGGAGCGGAGCTGTTTTTT. Its protein is CASSLALEGAELFF.